The clone carrying this T cell receptor beta chain has only one observation. This sample was included in a study of blood T cell repertoires in COVID-19. Study context: The origin of the acute and convalescent COVID-19 samples was the United States, Italy and Spain. T cells, B-cell-depleted T cells, or PBMCs supplied cDNA or gDNA.

The authors' processing: Amplification of reference gene primers provided the estimated nucleated cell counts. Generated by immunoSEQ multiplex PCR, the TCRdb table keeps only in-frame clones and is missing some. The V and J calls and the clone size are those of that table, but D and trimming were determined from the DNA. The sample lists about 110,000 clones; roughly 70% were seen once. The length of the CDR3 is 13 residues. The junction had 3 bases not matched to a gene; V was cut back by 6 bases and J by 4 bases. V is TRBV12-3 or TRBV12-4 and J is TRBJ2-1; TRBD1 matches 7 bases. Sequenced material: peripheral blood. The receptor was isolated from a woman aged 40 to 50 with acute or convalescent COVID-19. The CDR3 sequence: CASRKGQYNEQFF. CDR3 coding DNA: TGTGCCAGCAGAAAGGGACAGTACAATGAGCAGTTCTTC.